The 3 T cell receptor beta chains reported below all come from one sample, sequenced in a study of blood T cell repertoires in COVID-19. The protocol was immunoSEQ multiplex PCR, while the TCRdb copy is restricted to in-frame clones and leaves out a portion. The sample contains 90,000 to 140,000 clones, 82% of which appear only once. The material sequenced was peripheral blood. The receptors stem from a woman of 80 years or more with acute or convalescent COVID-19.

The chain joins TRBV5-6 to TRBJ1-1; 7 bases are shared with TRBD1. Germline V gene sequence: CDR1 SGHDT, CDR2 YYEEEE. Germline trimming cut 4 bases from V and 1 base from J; bases unmatched to any gene: 7. The CDR3 has 15 residues. CDR3 DNA: TGTGCCAGCAGCGGATCGGACAGGAAGAACACTGAAGCTTTCTTT. Residues: CASSGSDRKNTEAFF.

V gene TRBV7-9 combines with J gene TRBJ1-1; D may be TRBD1 (6 bases). The CDR3 runs to 13 residues. Germline V CDR1 and CDR2: SEHNR, FQNEAQ (reference sequence). V was trimmed by 11 bases and J by 0 bases, leaving 13 bases between them. Written as DNA, the CDR3 is TGTGCCGGGAACAGGGCGATGAACACTGAAGCTTTCTTT. It translates to CAGNRAMNTEAFF.

The V and J genes are TRBV12-3 or TRBV12-4 and TRBJ1-1, with D unresolved. The CDR3 length is 12 residues. Trimming took off 3 bases at V and 3 bases at J, with 5 bases between the two ends. The CDR3 region has the DNA TGTGCCAGCAGTTTGAGGTACACTGAAGCTTTCTTT. It codes for CASSLRYTEAFF.